The 30 T cell receptor beta chains listed next were all sequenced from one sample in a study of T cell responses to AZD1222 COVID-19 vaccine. Sequencing was performed with immunoSEQ multiplex PCR; in TCRdb, only in-frame clones are kept and a portion is missing. The sample records 150,000 to 200,000 clones, just over 90% being singletons. Sequencing was performed on peripheral blood, taken on day 0 of AZD1222 vaccination. Every receptor here comes from an adult in good health.

This chain uses TRBV5-1 with TRBJ2-7, with D tentatively TRBD2 (5 bases). The CDR3 has 17 residues. Germline loops: CDR1 SGHRS, CDR2 YFSETQ. V dropped 2 bases and J dropped 0 bases, with 18 bases sitting between them. CDR3 loop: CASSFGRGSASSYEQYF. CDR3 coding DNA: TGCGCCAGCAGCTTCGGTCGAGGGAGCGCCAGCTCCTACGAGCAGTACTTC.

This chain links TRBV27 with TRBJ1-1; D is uncertain. Germline assignment: CDR1 MNHEY and CDR2 SMNVEV (reference sequence). CDR3 size: 14 residues. Deletions cut 3 bases from V and 6 bases from J, with 14 bases between. In nucleotides, the CDR3 is TGTGCCAGCAGTTTTGAGGGCCGAGGGTCTGAAGCTTTCTTT. Translating it yields CASSFEGRGSEAFF.

In its sample, this clone was seen a few times. The V gene is TRBV25-1, the J gene TRBJ1-6, with D maybe TRBD1 (5 bases). CDR3 length: 15 residues. Trimming cost V 5 bases and J 7 bases, with 15 bases left between them. Germline CDR1 MGHDK, CDR2 SYGVNS. This CDR3 is CASSRSTGLNSPLHF. The CDR3 DNA sequence: TGTGCCAGCAGTAGGTCGACGGGGCTCAATTCACCCCTCCACTTT.

This chain joins TRBV19 and TRBJ1-1, with D possibly being TRBD1 (5 bases). Germline CDR1 LNHDA, CDR2 SQIVND (reference sequence). V lost 3 bases to trimming and J lost 3 bases, with 11 bases between them. This CDR3 spans 14 amino acids. CDR3 nucleotide sequence: TGTGCCAGTAGTATGGTTCCGGGGGACACTGAAGCTTTCTTT. Its protein product is CASSMVPGDTEAFF.

DNA for the CDR3: TGTGCCAGCAGCCCGACCGGGAGAGGGTCTGGAAACACCATATATTTT. It encodes CASSPTGRGSGNTIYF. The gene calls are TRBV14 and TRBJ1-3, with D uncertain. CDR1 and CDR2 from the germline V gene are SGHDN and FVKESK. There are 16 residues in the CDR3. The V end lost 4 bases, the J end lost 1 base, and 14 bases lay between the germline ends.

This clone was detected only a few times. The V and J genes are TRBV11-2 and TRBJ1-1, with 11 bases lining up with TRBD1. The germline CDR1 and CDR2 sequences are SGHAT and FQNNGV. V shed 5 bases, J shed 2 bases, and the junction held 4 bases outside the gene matches. This CDR3 has 15 amino acids. As DNA, the CDR3 is TGTGCCAGCAGCCCGGGACAGGGGGGAAACACTGAAGCTTTCTTT. It yields the protein CASSPGQGGNTEAFF.

This clone was counted once. This chain links TRBV11-2 with TRBJ1-1; D gene uncertain. Between the trimmed V and J ends, which lost 5 bases and 8 bases, there was a span of 15 bases. Germline V gives CDR1 SGHAT, CDR2 FQNNGV. The CDR3 is 13 residues long. Here the CDR3 reads CASSLINVDEAFF. Written as DNA, the CDR3 is TGTGCCAGCAGCCTAATTAACGTAGACGAAGCTTTCTTT.

This chain joins TRBV25-1 and TRBJ1-4, with 7 nucleotides matching TRBD1. The CDR3 spans 18 residues. After removal of 6 bases from V and 0 bases from J, the junction contained 13 bases not matched to a gene. The germline V gene has CDR1 MGHDK and CDR2 SYGVNS. This CDR3 reads CASRVPGGRDPTNEKLFF. CDR3 nucleotide sequence: TGTGCCAGCAGGGTTCCAGGGGGAAGGGACCCAACTAATGAAAAACTGTTTTTT.

Within the sample, this clone is medium-sized. V is TRBV9 and J is TRBJ2-7, with TRBD2 matching over 8 bases. The V and J ends lost 0 bases and 4 bases, in that order; junction bases with no gene match: 6. CDR3 length equals 15 residues. Germline values: CDR1 SGDLS, CDR2 YYNGEE. CDR3 DNA sequence: TGTGCCAGCAGCGTAGCAGCGGGAGTTGCGTACGAGCAGTACTTC. Amino acid sequence: CASSVAAGVAYEQYF.

V usage is TRBV3-1 (or the pseudogene TRBV3-2) and J usage is TRBJ2-7, with 7 positions matching TRBD2. V lost 3 bases and J lost 0; bases outside the gene matches: 8. The CDR3 contains 16 residues. Germline CDR1 is LGHDT and CDR2 is YNNKEL (reference sequence). DNA of the CDR3: TGTGCCAGCAGCCAGGGGCTAGCGGCCTTCTCCTACGAGCAGTACTTC. It translates to CASSQGLAAFSYEQYF.

In this sample, this clone turned up once. Other DNA sequences in the sample encode the same CDR3. The chain links TRBV27 to TRBJ1-1; D may be TRBD1 (5 bases). CDR1 is MNHEY, CDR2 SMNVEV, per germline (reference sequence). The CDR3 runs 13 residues. The V gene lost 0 bases and the J gene lost 5 bases, with 7 bases spanning the gap. The CDR3 reads CASSLSGDTEAFF. As DNA, the CDR3 is TGTGCCAGCAGTTTATCGGGGGATACTGAAGCTTTCTTT.

The chain is built from TRBV4-1 and TRBJ2-7, with 9 bases fitting TRBD2. The CDR3 is made up of 14 amino acids. Germline assignment: CDR1 MGHRA and CDR2 YSYEKL. Trimming removed 4 bases from V and 4 bases from J; junction bases left unmatched: 5. In DNA form, the CDR3 reads TGCGCCAGCAGCCTAGCGGGAGATGAGTACGAGCAGTACTTC. Translating it yields CASSLAGDEYEQYF.

The gene calls are TRBV6-6 and TRBJ2-4, with D perhaps matching TRBD1 (6 bases). The length of the CDR3 is 18 residues. V was trimmed by 5 bases and J by 0 bases, leaving 20 bases between them. CDR1 is MNHNY and CDR2 is SVGAGI in the germline V gene (reference sequence). This chain's CDR3 is CASSHEQRDTLAKNIQYF. The CDR3 coding sequence is TGTGCCAGCAGTCATGAACAACGGGACACCCTAGCCAAAAACATTCAGTACTTC.

The V gene is TRBV7-2, the J gene TRBJ1-5; D is perhaps TRBD1 (6 bases). The CDR3 is made up of 16 amino acids. Germline loops: CDR1 SGHTA, CDR2 FQGNSA. The ends were cut back, 5 bases at V and 5 bases at J, with 19 bases in the middle. CDR3 sequence reads: CASSGPGTLEDQPQHF. In nucleotides, the CDR3 is TGTGCCAGCAGCGGGCCGGGGACACTGGAGGATCAGCCCCAGCATTTT.

This chain joins TRBV3-1 (or the pseudogene TRBV3-2) and TRBJ2-7, with a tentative D call TRBD2 (6 bases). Germline V lookup: CDR1 LGHDT, CDR2 YNNKEL (reference sequence). This CDR3 contains 16 residues. Trimming left V 1 base short and J 2 bases short, with 15 bases between. As DNA, the CDR3 is TGTGCCAGCAGCCAAGTACCCAGGAGGGTTGCCTACGAGCAGTACTTC. This gives the protein CASSQVPRRVAYEQYF.

The rearrangement uses TRBV12-3 or TRBV12-4 and TRBJ2-7, with unresolved D. The CDR3 contains 13 residues. The ends were cut back, 6 bases at V and 3 bases at J, with 12 bases in the middle. CDR3 sequence (DNA): TGTGCCAGCAGCCTCGGACCGGTCTACGAGCAGTACTTC. Translation: CASSLGPVYEQYF.

The chain recombines TRBV5-1 with TRBJ2-3; 16 bases align to TRBD2. In germline, CDR1 is SGHRS, CDR2 YFSETQ. The CDR3 consists of 19 residues. J gave up 0 bases and V 3 bases, and 7 bases lay outside the gene matches. CDR3: CASSSTGTSGRASTDTQYF. The CDR3 DNA follows: TGCGCCAGCAGCTCAACCGGGACTAGCGGGAGGGCTAGCACAGATACGCAGTATTTT. Variable domain in full (rest from reference TRBV5-1 and TRBJ2-3): KAGVTQTPRYLIKTRGQQVTLSCSPISGHRSVSWYQQTPGQGLQFLFEYFSETQRNKGNFPGRFSGRQFSNSRSEMNVSTLELGDSALYLCASSSTGTSGRASTDTQYFGPGTRLTVL.

V is TRBV5-6 and J is TRBJ2-5; TRBD1 agrees at 7 bases. CDR1 and CDR2 (germline): SGHDT, YYEEEE. CDR3 length: 13 residues. With V trimmed by 2 bases and J by 3 bases, 1 base remained unmatched. The CDR3 nucleotides read TGTGCCAGCAGCTTCGGGACAGAAGAGACCCAGTACTTC. Its translation: CASSFGTEETQYF.

This rearrangement joins TRBV30 to TRBJ1-1, with TRBD1 identical over 7 bases. In germline, CDR1 is GTSNPN, CDR2 SVGIG (reference sequence). This CDR3 region has 14 residues. The trim removed 8 bases at V and 0 bases at J, leaving 9 bases unmatched. CDR3 loop: CAGTGARMNTEAFF. In nucleotides, the CDR3 is TGTGCCGGCACAGGGGCGAGGATGAACACTGAAGCTTTCTTT.

The chain recombines TRBV12-2 with TRBJ1-2. TRBV12-2 is described as a pseudogene. The CDR3 extends over 15 amino acids. The CDR3 sequence: CASRLIAPLRYGYTF. The CDR3 DNA follows: TGTGCAAGTCGCTTAATCGCTCCGCTCCGCTATGGCTACACCTTC.

The chain links TRBV19 to TRBJ1-1, with D unclear. V was clipped by 4 bases and J by 4 bases, with 7 bases between them. The germline gives CDR1 LNHDA, CDR2 SQIVND (reference sequence). This CDR3 spans 12 amino acids. DNA of the CDR3: TGTGCCAGTAGTAGGTGGGCCACTGAAGCTTTCTTT. This gives the protein CASSRWATEAFF.

Details on this clone: An end of the junction differs from the germline gene, which may be a read error. The CDR3 protein is CTTSRERQGFGANVLTF. DNA for the CDR3: TGTACCACCAGCAGAGAACGGCAGGGTTTTGGGGCCAACGTCCTGACTTTC. The chain employs TRBV15 and TRBJ2-6; a possible D gene is TRBD1 (5 bases). This CDR3 is built from 17 residues. The germline V gene encodes CDR1 LNHNV and CDR2 YYDKDF (reference sequence).

The chain has TRBV10-1 and TRBJ2-2; D gene ambiguous. Germline V gene sequence: CDR1 WNHNN, CDR2 SYGVQD (reference sequence). The V end was cut by 6 bases, the J end by 1 base, with 3 bases between. This CDR3 region has 12 residues. In DNA, the CDR3 is TGCGCCAGCAGGGAGAACACCGGGGAGCTGTTTTTT. As protein: CASRENTGELFF.

The chain links TRBV5-1 to TRBJ1-2; maybe TRBD1 (6 bases). There are 16 residues in the CDR3. Trimming cost V 0 bases and J 8 bases, with 20 bases left between them. Germline V lookup: CDR1 SGHRS, CDR2 YFSETQ. CDR3 amino acids: CASSLATLQGQGGYTF. The DNA for the CDR3 is TGCGCCAGCAGCTTGGCAACACTACAGGGCCAAGGGGGCTACACCTTC.

The gene calls are TRBV3-1 (or the pseudogene TRBV3-2) and TRBJ1-1; tentative D call: TRBD1 (6 bases). V gave up 1 base and J gave up 5 bases, with 11 bases separating them. There are 14 residues in the CDR3. Germline lookup yields CDR1 LGHDT and CDR2 YNNKEL (reference sequence). CDR3 sequence: CASSQAGAETEAFF. In nucleotides, the CDR3 is TGTGCCAGCAGCCAAGCGGGGGCCGAGACTGAAGCTTTCTTT.

The gene calls are TRBV18 and TRBJ2-2; 10 bases align to TRBD2. J was trimmed by 3 bases and V by 6 bases; bases with no gene match: 16. In germline, CDR1 is KGHSH, CDR2 LQKENI. The CDR3 runs 19 residues. The CDR3 DNA reads TGTGCCAGCTCCCCAAGGGCGCTAGCGGGAGTCGGGCACACCGGGGAGCTGTTTTTT. Its protein product is CASSPRALAGVGHTGELFF.

This rearrangement joins TRBV19 to TRBJ1-4; D perhaps matches TRBD1 (6 bases). The CDR3 is 11 residues long. Germline CDR1 is LNHDA and CDR2 is SQIVND (reference sequence). Trimming pared 6 bases from V and 7 bases from J, leaving 6 bases between. The CDR3 DNA sequence: TGTGCCAGTAGGGACAGTGAAAAACTGTTTTTT. Encoded protein: CASRDSEKLFF.

This chain links TRBV5-1 with TRBJ2-2, with D possibly TRBD1 on 6 matching bases. V lost 4 bases to trimming and J lost 1 base, with 11 bases between them. CDR3 size: 15 residues. The germline V gene encodes CDR1 SGHRS and CDR2 YFSETQ. CDR3 sequence reads: CASSQGHQNTGELFF. The CDR3, as DNA: TGCGCCAGCAGCCAGGGACATCAGAACACCGGGGAGCTGTTTTTT.

The CDR3 protein is CASSTGTGLRYGYTF. The CDR3 DNA follows: TGTGCCAGTAGTACCGGGACAGGCTTACGCTATGGCTACACCTTC. The chain couples TRBV19 to TRBJ1-2, with 8 bases aligning to TRBD1. The CDR3 spans 15 residues. Germline CDR1 and CDR2: LNHDA and SQIVND (reference sequence). Trimming cost V 4 bases and J 4 bases; bases outside gene matches: 8. Full variable domain (remainder filled in from reference TRBV19 and TRBJ1-2): DGGITQSPKYLFRKEGQNVTLSCEQNLNHDAMYWYRQDPGQGLRLIYYSQIVNDFQKGDIAEGYSVSREKKESFPLTVTSAQKNPTAFYLCASSTGTGLRYGYTFGSGTRLTVV.

The chain carries TRBV6-5 and TRBJ1-1; TRBD1 might be the D (5 bases). The length of the CDR3 is 11 residues. V gave up 11 bases and J gave up 1 base, with 8 bases separating them. The V gene's germline CDR1 is MNHEY and CDR2 SVGAGI. The CDR3 spells CAGGGNTEAFF. The CDR3 coding sequence is TGTGCCGGGGGGGGGAACACTGAAGCTTTCTTT.